This T cell receptor beta chain was documented in a study of blood T cells in healthy people across ages. Findings and caveats of the study: Estimates drawn from one million T cells were deemed to understate diversity.

A sample-barcoded 5' primer and a J-beta primer mix were used in a second PCR of roughly 7 to 11 cycles. The authors tagged each cDNA molecule using a template-switch adaptor with 12 random nucleotides. TCRdb re-called the 5' RACE reads with MiXCR, one entry per CDR3 protein. This sample has 890,000 or so distinct CDR3 sequences, with approximately 67% found just once. Peripheral blood, ten milliliters per donor, was collected. Total RNA, at least 5 micrograms per sample, came from PBMCs. V was cut by 7 bases and J by 1 base, with 17 bases left in between. The CDR3 length is 14 residues. Germline CDR1 is SQVTM and CDR2 is ANQGSEA. A note on this clonotype: Its antigen is unknown.

The chain employs TRBV29-1 and TRBJ2-7, with unresolved D. The sequence was obtained from a young man in good health. The sequenced sample consisted of blood. The CDR3 DNA follows: TGCAGCGCCCAGGCAGGTTTAGGGTCCTACGAGCAGTACTTC. Residues: CSAQAGLGSYEQYF.